These 15 T cell receptor beta chains share one sample of origin, sequenced in a study of CD8 T cells in Susac syndrome. Reverse transcription used about 0.45 to 1 ug RNA and random hexamers. MiXCR, applied by TCRdb to the immunoSEQ multiplex PCR reads, yields one record per CDR3 protein. This sample carries some 120,000 distinct CDR3 sequences, 80% to 95% of them seen once, and the ten largest clones take roughly 0.12%. The sequencing sample was made of CD8+ T cells from PBMCs. These receptors were taken from a human donor in good health.

The CDR3 sequence is CSASAGNRLAGVNEQFF. As DNA, the CDR3 is TGCAGTGCTAGTGCCGGTAACAGGCTAGCGGGAGTTAATGAGCAGTTCTTC. The rearrangement joins TRBV20-1 to TRBJ2-1; 10 nucleotides align to TRBD2. The trim removed 3 bases at V and 7 bases at J, leaving 15 bases unmatched. There are 17 residues in the CDR3. The V gene's germline CDR1 is DFQATT and CDR2 SNEGSKA (reference sequence).

This rearrangement joins TRBV5-4 to TRBJ1-3; perhaps TRBD1 as D (6 bases). Germline CDR1 and CDR2: SGHNT and YYREEE (reference sequence). Trimming pared 0 bases from V and 6 bases from J, leaving 13 bases between. The CDR3 is 15 amino acids. This CDR3 reads CASSLGLDSENTIYF. The CDR3 bases are TGTGCCAGCAGCTTGGGTTTGGACAGCGAAAACACCATATATTTT. Supplemented by reference TRBV5-4 and TRBJ1-3, the full variable domain reads ETGVTQSPTHLIKTRGQQVTLRCSSQSGHNTVSWYQQALGQGPQFIFQYYREEENGRGNFPPRFSGLQFPNYSSELNVNALELDDSALYLCASSLGLDSENTIYFGEGSWLTVV.

The table lists this clonotype with a count of one. The chain links TRBV19 to TRBJ1-1, with TRBD1 matching over 7 bases. The CDR3 has 21 residues. V gave up 5 bases and J gave up 1 base; unmatched junction bases: 25. CDR1 LNHDA and CDR2 SQIVND come from the germline V gene (reference sequence). The CDR3 nucleotides read TGTGCCAGTAGTCCGCTTATCGGACAGGCGACATCCAAAGCCAAGAACACTGAAGCTTTCTTT. Translation gives CASSPLIGQATSKAKNTEAFF.

V is TRBV20-1 and J is TRBJ2-5; 8 positions agree with TRBD2. Trimming cost V 6 bases and J 4 bases; bases outside gene matches: 13. The CDR3 covers 15 residues. CDR1 is DFQATT, CDR2 SNEGSKA, per germline (reference sequence). The CDR3 protein is CSAVPTSGRRETQYF. CDR3 DNA sequence: TGCAGTGCCGTACCTACTAGCGGAAGGAGAGAGACCCAGTACTTC.

The V gene is TRBV7-6, the J gene TRBJ2-7; 8 nucleotides match TRBD1. With 2 bases clipped from V and 2 bases from J, the junction kept 14 bases outside the gene matches. This CDR3 is built from 18 residues. The germline CDR1 and CDR2 sequences are SGHVS and FNYEAQ. The CDR3 DNA is TGTGCCAGCAGCTTATCGGGGACAGGTCAGCCGTTGGCCTACGAGCAGTACTTC. Translating it yields CASSLSGTGQPLAYEQYF.

J is TRBJ2-1 and V is TRBV29-1; 9 nucleotides match TRBD2. Germline V CDR1 and CDR2: SQVTM, ANQGSEA. J was trimmed by 6 bases and V by 5 bases; bases with no gene match: 8. The CDR3 has 14 residues. Written as DNA, the CDR3 is TGCAGCGTTTCCCGGCTAGCGGGAATCAATGAGCAGTTCTTC. It translates to CSVSRLAGINEQFF.

In this sample, this clonotype turned up once. This rearrangement joins TRBV9 to TRBJ2-1; D possibly matches TRBD1 or TRBD2 (6 bases each). Germline CDR1 reads SGDLS; CDR2 reads YYNGEE. With 4 bases removed from V and 6 bases from J, the gap between germline ends came to 23 bases. This CDR3 is 17 amino acids long. The CDR3 DNA follows: TGTGCCAGCAGCTCCCTGGGGGGCGGCCCCCTTCGCAATGAGCAGTTCTTC. This translates into CASSSLGGGPLRNEQFF.

CDR3 loop: CASSLSGGAYEQYF. CDR3 bases: TGTGCCAGCAGCCTGAGCGGGGGTGCCTACGAGCAGTACTTC. The V gene is TRBV7-3, the J gene TRBJ2-7; TRBD2 matches at 8 bases. CDR1 is SGHTA, CDR2 FQGTGA, per germline. With 5 bases clipped from V and 2 bases from J, the junction kept 5 bases outside the gene matches. The CDR3 spans 14 residues.

CDR3 in DNA: TGTGCCAGCAACCTCGGTAGCGGCCAGGATACGCAGTATTTT. Its protein is CASNLGSGQDTQYF. The chain employs TRBV6-2 or TRBV6-3 and TRBJ2-3; D is possibly TRBD2 (6 bases). In germline, CDR1 is MNHEY, CDR2 SVGEGT. V was trimmed by 7 bases and J by 6 bases, leaving 17 bases between them. CDR3 length equals 14 residues.

The chain is built from TRBV20-1 and TRBJ2-3, with a possible D match to TRBD2 (7 bases). V dropped 6 bases and J dropped 2 bases, with 15 bases sitting between them. The CDR3 has 14 amino acids. CDR1 is DFQATT and CDR2 is SNEGSKA in the germline V gene (reference sequence). The CDR3 loop reads CSAPKGGLTDTQYF. The CDR3, as DNA: TGCAGTGCCCCCAAGGGGGGGCTCACAGATACGCAGTATTTT.

The chain has TRBV7-2 and TRBJ2-5; 12 nucleotides match TRBD1. Germline V lookup: CDR1 SGHTA, CDR2 FQGNSA. The V and J ends lost 5 bases and 5 bases, in that order; junction bases with no gene match: 6. This CDR3 contains 15 residues. The CDR3 bases are TGTGCCAGCAGCCCCGGGACAGGGGGCCTGGAGACCCAGTACTTC. Residues: CASSPGTGGLETQYF.

J is TRBJ2-3 and V is TRBV7-2; tentatively, D is TRBD1 (6 bases). CDR3 length: 15 residues. Trimming removed 4 bases at V and 1 base at J, with 12 bases between. The germline CDR1 and CDR2 sequences are SGHTA and FQGNSA. The CDR3 region is CASSSQGAGTDTQYF. The CDR3 nucleotides read TGTGCCAGCAGCTCACAGGGAGCCGGCACAGATACGCAGTATTTT.

The chain has TRBV7-2 and TRBJ2-6; D may be TRBD1 or TRBD2 (5 bases each). V was cut by 2 bases and J by 0 bases, with 11 bases left in between. The CDR3 totals 17 residues. From germline, CDR1 is SGHTA and CDR2 FQGNSA. The CDR3 DNA sequence: TGTGCCAGCAGCTTAACGGGGACGGCCTCTGGGGCCAACGTCCTGACTTTC. Its protein is CASSLTGTASGANVLTF.

The rearrangement uses TRBV12-3 or TRBV12-4 and TRBJ2-1; D is possibly TRBD2 (5 bases). The CDR3 has 17 residues. V shed 2 bases and J shed 0 bases, with 14 bases lying between them. The CDR3 loop is CASSLQGLPFSYNEQFF. The CDR3 region has the DNA TGTGCCAGCAGTTTACAAGGACTTCCGTTCTCCTACAATGAGCAGTTCTTC.

The V and J genes are TRBV20-1 and TRBJ2-3; TRBD2 agrees at 12 bases. V lost 6 bases and J lost 5; bases outside the gene matches: 15. Germline V gene lookup returns CDR1 DFQATT and CDR2 SNEGSKA (reference sequence). The CDR3 has 17 residues. CDR3 in amino acids: CSASRTSGDLRKDTQYF. CDR3 DNA: TGCAGTGCCAGCAGGACTAGCGGGGACCTAAGAAAAGATACGCAGTATTTT.